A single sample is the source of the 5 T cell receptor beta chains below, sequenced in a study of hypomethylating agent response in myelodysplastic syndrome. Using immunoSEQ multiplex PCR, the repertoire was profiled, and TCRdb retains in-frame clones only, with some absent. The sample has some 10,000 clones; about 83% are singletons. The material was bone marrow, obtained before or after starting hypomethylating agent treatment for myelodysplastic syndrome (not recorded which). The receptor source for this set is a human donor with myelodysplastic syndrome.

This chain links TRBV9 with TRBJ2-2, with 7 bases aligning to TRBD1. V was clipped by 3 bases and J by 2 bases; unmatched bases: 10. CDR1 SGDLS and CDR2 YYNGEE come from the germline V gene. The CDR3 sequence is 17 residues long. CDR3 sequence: CASSARPGQPNTGELFF. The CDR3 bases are TGTGCCAGCAGCGCTAGACCGGGACAGCCCAACACCGGGGAGCTGTTTTTT.

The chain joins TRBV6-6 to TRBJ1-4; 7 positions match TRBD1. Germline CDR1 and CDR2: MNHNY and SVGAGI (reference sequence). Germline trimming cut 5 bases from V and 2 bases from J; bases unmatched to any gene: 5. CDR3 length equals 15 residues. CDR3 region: CASSATGTTNEKLFF. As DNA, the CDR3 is TGTGCCAGCAGTGCGACAGGGACGACTAATGAAAAACTGTTTTTT.

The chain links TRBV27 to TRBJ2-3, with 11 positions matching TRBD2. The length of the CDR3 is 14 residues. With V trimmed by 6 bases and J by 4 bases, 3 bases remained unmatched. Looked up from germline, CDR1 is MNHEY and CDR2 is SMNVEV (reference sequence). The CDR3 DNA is TGTGCCAGCAGGGCTAGCGGGAGGTCAGATACGCAGTATTTT. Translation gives CASRASGRSDTQYF.

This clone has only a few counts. CDR3 nucleotide sequence: TGTGCCAGCAGCTTAGGTGGGGGACTTTCCGGCTACACCTTC. It encodes CASSLGGGLSGYTF. The V call is TRBV11-2, the J call TRBJ1-2, with D maybe TRBD1 (5 bases). Germline CDR1 SGHAT, CDR2 FQNNGV. This CDR3 contains 14 residues. V was pared by 1 base and J by 8 bases, with 14 bases between.

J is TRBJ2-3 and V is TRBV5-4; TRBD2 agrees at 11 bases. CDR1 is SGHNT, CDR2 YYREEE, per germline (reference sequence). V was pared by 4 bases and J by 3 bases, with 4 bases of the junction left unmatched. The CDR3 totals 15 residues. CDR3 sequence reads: CASSVLAGETDTQYF. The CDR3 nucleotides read TGTGCCAGCAGCGTACTAGCGGGAGAAACAGATACGCAGTATTTT.